Included here is one T cell receptor beta chain sequence, with context. These data are taken from a study of OX40 agonist ivuxolimab in advanced cancers. Study-level information: It was ivuxolimab, an agonistic anti-OX40 (CD134) antibody, that patients were treated with.

The table came from immunoSEQ multiplex PCR; TCRdb's copy has only in-frame clones and leaves some out. The profile shows roughly 100,000 clones, roughly 83% of them singletons. At cycle 4 day 1, cycle 7 day 1, and baseline, blood was sampled. Trimming stripped 2 bases from V and 4 bases from J, with 8 bases between. This CDR3 has 13 residues. Germline-derived CDR1 and CDR2 are MDHEN and SYDVKM. Sequencing was performed on CD4+ or CD8+ T cells sorted from blood, taken in a trial of the OX40 agonist ivuxolimab. The clonotype comes from an adult with an advanced solid tumor such as melanoma, head and neck, liver or kidney cancer. V is TRBV28 and J is TRBJ1-2; TRBD1 might be the D (5 bases). The CDR3 loop reads CASSLPGPYGYTF. DNA of the CDR3: TGTGCCAGCAGTTTACCAGGGCCCTATGGCTACACCTTC.